The rows below give T cell receptor beta chains drawn from one sample of a study of graft-versus-host responses after intestinal transplantation. The assay was immunoSEQ multiplex PCR, and TCRdb's table has in-frame clones only and misses some. The table shows 130,000 to 150,000 clones, with around 90% occurring only once. No antigen is known for these receptors. The specimen comprised unstimulated CD4+ T cells sorted from spleen or lymph node cells, sampled before intestinal transplant. The source is a human donor who received an intestinal transplant. Each CDR3 is given with its conserved first and last residue. D genes are given only for firm matches. Clone size appears in some rows only: once, few, many, or a class for an expanded clone.

V: TRBV7-9
D: NA
J: TRBJ2-1
length: 14
size: NA
DNA: TGTGCCAGCAGCTTAAGTTCCTCCTACAATGAGCAGTTCTTC
CDR3: CASSLSSSYNEQFF

V: TRBV6-6
D: NA
J: TRBJ2-1
length: 12
size: NA
DNA: TGTGCCAGCAGTGCACAGTACAATGAGCAGTTCTTC
CDR3: CASSAQYNEQFF

V: TRBV4-3
D: NA
J: TRBJ2-1
length: 15
size: NA
DNA: TGCGCCAGCAGCCAAGGGGACGGTGCTGGGGATGAGCAGTTCTTC
CDR3: CASSQGDGAGDEQFF

V: TRBV27
D: TRBD1
J: TRBJ1-4
length: 14
size: NA
DNA: TGTGCCAGCAGGGGACAGGGAGGTAATGAAAAACTGTTTTTT
CDR3: CASRGQGGNEKLFF

V: TRBV5-4
D: TRBD1
J: TRBJ2-1
length: 16
size: NA
DNA: TGTGCCAGCAGCCGATCGACAGGGGGCGGCTACAATGAGCAGTTCTTC
CDR3: CASSRSTGGGYNEQFF

V: TRBV5-1
D: NA
J: TRBJ2-3
length: 12
size: NA
DNA: TGCGCCAGCAGCCACGGCACAGATACGCAGTATTTT
CDR3: CASSHGTDTQYF

V: TRBV7-9
D: NA
J: TRBJ1-1
length: 14
size: NA
DNA: TGTGCCAGCAGCCCCGGACAGCTGAACACTGAAGCTTTCTTT
CDR3: CASSPGQLNTEAFF

V: TRBV9
D: NA
J: TRBJ2-6
length: 13
size: NA
DNA: TGTGCCAGCAGCCCATCTGGGGCCAACGTCCTGACTTTC
CDR3: CASSPSGANVLTF

V: TRBV29-1
D: NA
J: TRBJ2-1
length: 12
size: once
DNA: TGCAGCGGTCTTACGATCTACAATGAGCAGTTCTTC
CDR3: CSGLTIYNEQFF

V: TRBV27
D: TRBD1
J: TRBJ1-5
length: 14
size: NA
DNA: TGTGCCAGCAGATCCGGGACAGGGAATCAGCCCCAGCATTTT
CDR3: CASRSGTGNQPQHF

V: TRBV5-3
D: NA
J: TRBJ2-3
length: 19
size: NA
DNA: TGTGCCAGAAGCTTACTTAAGCTCGGAGGGCCGTACTGCACAGATACGCAGTATTTT
CDR3: CARSLLKLGGPYCTDTQYF

V: TRBV7-9
D: TRBD2
J: TRBJ2-1
length: 16
size: NA
DNA: TGTGCCAGCAGCCGTGCGGGGACTACCACCGGGGGTGAGCAGTTCTTC
CDR3: CASSRAGTTTGGEQFF

V: TRBV7-9
D: TRBD2
J: TRBJ2-7
length: 16
size: once
DNA: TGTGCCAGCAGCTTCTCTGGCGGGAGGCTTACCTACGAGCAGTACTTC
CDR3: CASSFSGGRLTYEQYF

V: TRBV19
D: TRBD1
J: TRBJ1-1
length: 14
size: NA
DNA: TGTGCCAGTGCGAAAACAGGGGTTTTCGCTGAAGCTTTCTTT
CDR3: CASAKTGVFAEAFF

V: TRBV20-1
D: NA
J: TRBJ2-4
length: 10
size: NA
DNA: TGCAGTGCTACTGAAAACATTCAGTACTTC
CDR3: CSATENIQYF

V: TRBV18
D: TRBD1
J: TRBJ2-2
length: 19
size: NA
DNA: TGTGCCAGCTCACGCGTCCCATCGGGACAGGGAGCGAACACCGGGGAGCTGTTTTTT
CDR3: CASSRVPSGQGANTGELFF

V: TRBV25-1
D: NA
J: TRBJ2-5
length: 15
size: NA
DNA: TGTGCCAGCAGTGTAGCAGGAATCCCCCAAGAGACCCAGTACTTC
CDR3: CASSVAGIPQETQYF

V: TRBV14
D: TRBD2
J: TRBJ2-5
length: 14
size: NA
DNA: TGTGCCAGTCGGACTAGCGGGAGTACGGAGACCCAGTACTTC
CDR3: CASRTSGSTETQYF

V: TRBV5-6
D: NA
J: TRBJ2-2
length: 12
size: few
DNA: TGTGCCAGCAGCTGGAACACCGGGGAGCTGTTTTTT
CDR3: CASSWNTGELFF

V: TRBV9
D: NA
J: TRBJ1-2
length: 15
size: NA
DNA: TGTGCCAGCAGCGGTCAGTTATCTACGAACTATGGCTACACCTTC
CDR3: CASSGQLSTNYGYTF

V: TRBV7-9
D: NA
J: TRBJ2-6
length: 18
size: NA
DNA: TGTGCCAGCAGCTTATCCAGGGGTGGCCCCACGGGGGCCAACGTCCTGACTTTC
CDR3: CASSLSRGGPTGANVLTF

V: TRBV5-5
D: TRBD1
J: TRBJ1-1
length: 17
size: NA
DNA: TGTGCCAGCAGCCAGCTGGGACAGGGGCCCATGAACACTGAAGCTTTCTTT
CDR3: CASSQLGQGPMNTEAFF

V: TRBV28
D: NA
J: TRBJ2-1
length: 14
size: NA
DNA: TGTGCCAGCAGTTTTCTTACTAAGGGGGGTGAGCAGTTCTTC
CDR3: CASSFLTKGGEQFF

V: TRBV7-2
D: TRBD2
J: TRBJ2-4
length: 16
size: NA
DNA: TGTGCCAGCAGCTTAGTAGGGACTAGCGGGAGTGACATTCAGTACTTC
CDR3: CASSLVGTSGSDIQYF

V: TRBV5-1
D: TRBD1
J: TRBJ1-4
length: 14
size: few
DNA: TGCGCCAGCAGTCCCGGGACAGGGGATGAAAAACTGTTTTTT
CDR3: CASSPGTGDEKLFF

V: TRBV10-2
D: NA
J: TRBJ1-1
length: 13
size: NA
DNA: TGCGCCAGCTCCCACTCAACACCGCCGGAAGCTTTCTTT
CDR3: CASSHSTPPEAFF

V: TRBV11-2
D: TRBD2
J: TRBJ2-2
length: 15
size: NA
DNA: TGTGCCAGCAGCTTAGGGACTAGAGACACCGGGGAGCTGTTTTTT
CDR3: CASSLGTRDTGELFF

V: TRBV6-6
D: NA
J: TRBJ2-7
length: 13
size: NA
DNA: TGTGCCAGCAGTTACTCTAGGGGGTACGAGCAGTACTTC
CDR3: CASSYSRGYEQYF

V: TRBV7-9
D: NA
J: TRBJ1-5
length: 13
size: NA
DNA: TGTGCCAGCAGCTTAGATGGGGCGAAGCCCCAGCATTTT
CDR3: CASSLDGAKPQHF

V: TRBV6-5
D: TRBD1
J: TRBJ2-7
length: 14
size: once
DNA: TGTGCCAGCAGTCGGACAGGGACCGCCTACGAGCAGTACTTC
CDR3: CASSRTGTAYEQYF

V: TRBV6-5
D: NA
J: TRBJ2-1
length: 13
size: NA
DNA: TGTGCCAGCATCAAACCCGGAGAGGGTAAGCAGTTCTTC
CDR3: CASIKPGEGKQFF

V: TRBV12-5
D: NA
J: TRBJ2-1
length: 13
size: NA
DNA: TGTGCTAGTGGTTTGGCGGCCTACAATGAGCAGTTCTTC
CDR3: CASGLAAYNEQFF

V: TRBV28
D: NA
J: TRBJ1-2
length: 14
size: NA
DNA: TGTGCCAGCACCCCTCGGGCGGGAATCTATGGCTACACCTTC
CDR3: CASTPRAGIYGYTF

V: TRBV30
D: NA
J: TRBJ1-5
length: 15
size: NA
DNA: TGTGCCTGGAGTCATCAAGTTCGGACGACGGGGCCCCAGCATTTT
CDR3: CAWSHQVRTTGPQHF

V: TRBV28
D: NA
J: TRBJ2-7
length: 14
size: NA
DNA: TGTGCCAGCATTCCCGGACAGCCGACCTACGAGCAGTACTTC
CDR3: CASIPGQPTYEQYF

V: TRBV7-2
D: NA
J: TRBJ2-7
length: 15
size: NA
DNA: TGTGCCAGCAGCTTAGTAGGTCGCAGCTCCTACGAGCAGTACTTC
CDR3: CASSLVGRSSYEQYF

V: TRBV5-6
D: NA
J: TRBJ2-1
length: 14
size: NA
DNA: TGTGCCAGCAGCTTACGGGTTACCTACAATGAGCAGTTCTTC
CDR3: CASSLRVTYNEQFF

V: TRBV19
D: TRBD1
J: TRBJ1-1
length: 14
size: few
DNA: TGTGCCAGTAGTACAGGGGGCGGCAACACTGAAGCTTTCTTT
CDR3: CASSTGGGNTEAFF

V: TRBV21-1
D: NA
J: TRBJ1-4
length: 14
size: NA
DNA: TGTGCCAGCAGCGGCCGGGACAGTAATGAAAAACTGTTTTTT
CDR3: CASSGRDSNEKLFF

V: TRBV5-1
D: NA
J: TRBJ2-1
length: 15
size: NA
DNA: TGCGCCAGCAGCTCCGAACTTTCAGACTACAATGAGCAGTTCTTC
CDR3: CASSSELSDYNEQFF

V: TRBV28
D: TRBD1
J: TRBJ1-4
length: 14
size: NA
DNA: TGTGCCAGCAGGCGGACAGGGGCTGGAGAAAAACTGTTTTTT
CDR3: CASRRTGAGEKLFF

V: TRBV28
D: NA
J: TRBJ1-5
length: 16
size: NA
DNA: TGTGCCAGCAGTGGGTACGGGAGGGTGAGCAATCAGCCCCAGCATTTT
CDR3: CASSGYGRVSNQPQHF

V: TRBV10-3
D: NA
J: TRBJ2-7
length: 15
size: NA
DNA: TGTGCCATCAGGGACCAGGTGGGGGGGCTCCTCGAGCAGTACTTC
CDR3: CAIRDQVGGLLEQYF

V: TRBV19
D: NA
J: TRBJ2-5
length: 17
size: NA
DNA: TGTGCCAGTAGTATAGTGTTCAAAGGAGGTTCCCAAGAGACCCAGTACTTC
CDR3: CASSIVFKGGSQETQYF